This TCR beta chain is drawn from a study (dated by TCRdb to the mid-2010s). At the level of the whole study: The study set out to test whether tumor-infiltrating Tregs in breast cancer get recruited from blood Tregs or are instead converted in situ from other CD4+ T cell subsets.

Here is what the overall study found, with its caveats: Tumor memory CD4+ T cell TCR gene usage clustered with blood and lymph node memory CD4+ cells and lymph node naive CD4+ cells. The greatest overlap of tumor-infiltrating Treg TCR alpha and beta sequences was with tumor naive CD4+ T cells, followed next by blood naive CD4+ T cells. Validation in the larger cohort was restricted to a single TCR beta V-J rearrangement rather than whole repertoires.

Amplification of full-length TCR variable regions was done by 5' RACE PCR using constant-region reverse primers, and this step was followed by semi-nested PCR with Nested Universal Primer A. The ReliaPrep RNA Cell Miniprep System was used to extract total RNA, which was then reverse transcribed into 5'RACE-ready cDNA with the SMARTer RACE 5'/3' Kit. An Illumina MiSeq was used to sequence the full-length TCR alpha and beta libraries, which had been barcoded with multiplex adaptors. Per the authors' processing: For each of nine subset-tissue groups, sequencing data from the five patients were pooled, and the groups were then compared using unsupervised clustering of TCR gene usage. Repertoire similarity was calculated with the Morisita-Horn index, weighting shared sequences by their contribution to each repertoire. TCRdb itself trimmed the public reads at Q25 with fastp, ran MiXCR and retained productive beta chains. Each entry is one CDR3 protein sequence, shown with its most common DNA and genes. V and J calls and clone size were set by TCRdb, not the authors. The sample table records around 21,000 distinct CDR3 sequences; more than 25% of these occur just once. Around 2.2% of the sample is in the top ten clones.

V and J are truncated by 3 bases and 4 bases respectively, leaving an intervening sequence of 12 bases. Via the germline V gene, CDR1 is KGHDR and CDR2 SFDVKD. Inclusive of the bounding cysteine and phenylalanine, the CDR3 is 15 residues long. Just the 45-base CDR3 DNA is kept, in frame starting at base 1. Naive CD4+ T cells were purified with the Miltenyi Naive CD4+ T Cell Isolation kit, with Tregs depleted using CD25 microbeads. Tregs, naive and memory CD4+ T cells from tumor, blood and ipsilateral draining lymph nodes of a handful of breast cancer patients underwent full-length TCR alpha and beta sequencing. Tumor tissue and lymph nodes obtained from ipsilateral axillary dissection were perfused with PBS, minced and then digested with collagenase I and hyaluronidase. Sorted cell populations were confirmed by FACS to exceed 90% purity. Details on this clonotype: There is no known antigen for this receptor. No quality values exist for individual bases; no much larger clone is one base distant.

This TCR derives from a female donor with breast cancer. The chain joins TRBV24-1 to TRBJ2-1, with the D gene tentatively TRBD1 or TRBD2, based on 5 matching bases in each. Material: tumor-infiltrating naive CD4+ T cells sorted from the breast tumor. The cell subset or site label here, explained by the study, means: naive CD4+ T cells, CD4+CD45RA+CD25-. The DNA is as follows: TGTGCCACCAGTGATACCGGGGACCCTTACAATGAGCAGTTCTTC. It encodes CATSDTGDPYNEQFF.